This T cell receptor beta chain was identified in a study of shared clonotypes between healthy human individuals. Study findings and constraints: Clonotypes that were shared across a handful of donors made up roughly 5% of naive CD4 clonotypes. The study sampled only blood, and tissue repertoires likely differ.

A single count supports this clone. Antigen unknown. TCRdb's copy holds only in-frame clones and misses some; the assay was immunoSEQ multiplex PCR. The sample includes 2 million to 3 million clones, 93% of them seen just once. Sequencing was performed on naive CD4+ T cells from PBMCs. Subset in this sample: CD45RA+ positively selected. The clonotype originates from a young man in good health. Some clones in this sample may be carry-over from other donors' samples.

The CDR3 region has the DNA TGTGCCATCACCCCGGGACAGGGTGGGGAGACCCAGTACTTC. Its translation is CAITPGQGGETQYF. The chain employs TRBV10-3 and TRBJ2-5, with 9 positions matching TRBD1. CDR3 length: 14 amino acids. Unmatched junction bases numbered 8, after V lost 7 bases and J lost 5 bases. Germline values: CDR1 ENHRY, CDR2 SYGVKD.